This T cell receptor beta chain was recorded in a study of T cell repertoires in ileal Crohn's disease. Study context: Thiopurines (around twelve) or anti-TNF agents (roughly 17) were given postoperatively to about half.

This CDR3 region has 14 residues. The germline V and J ends were trimmed by 6 bases and 1 base, with 13 bases remaining between them. Germline V gene sequence: CDR1 SGHRS, CDR2 YFSETQ. Per sample, about 480 nanograms of biopsy DNA were TCRB immunosequenced. The table came from immunoSEQ multiplex PCR; TCRdb's copy has only in-frame clones and leaves some out. Seen here are tens of thousands of clones, about 81% observed once, and the top ten hold around 5.4%. The chain carries TRBV5-1 and TRBJ1-1, with a weak D call TRBD1 (6 bases). The origin of this receptor is an adult with Crohn's disease. The sample was ileal tissue. CDR3 nucleotide sequence: TGCGCCAGCATCGGGTCAGGGGCGAACACTGAAGCTTTCTTT. Residues: CASIGSGANTEAFF.